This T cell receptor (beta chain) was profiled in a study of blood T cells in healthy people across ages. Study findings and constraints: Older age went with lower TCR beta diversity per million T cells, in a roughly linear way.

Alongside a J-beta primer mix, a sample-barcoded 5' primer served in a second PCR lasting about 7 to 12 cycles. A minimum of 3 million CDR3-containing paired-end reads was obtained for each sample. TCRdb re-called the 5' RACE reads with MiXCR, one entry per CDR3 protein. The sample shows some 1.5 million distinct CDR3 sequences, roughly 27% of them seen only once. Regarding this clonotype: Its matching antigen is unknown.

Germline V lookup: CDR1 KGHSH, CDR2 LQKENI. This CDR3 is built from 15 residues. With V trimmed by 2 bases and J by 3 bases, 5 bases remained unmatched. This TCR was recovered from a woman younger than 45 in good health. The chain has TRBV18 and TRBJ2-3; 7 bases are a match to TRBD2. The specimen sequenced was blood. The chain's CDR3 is CASSPRRGETDTQYF. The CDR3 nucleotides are TGTGCCAGCTCACCAAGACGGGGGGAAACAGATACGCAGTATTTT. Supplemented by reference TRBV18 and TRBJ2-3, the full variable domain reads NAGVMQNPRHLVRRRGQEARLRCSPMKGHSHVYWYRQLPEEGLKFMVYLQKENIIDESGMPKERFSAEFPKEGPSILRIQQVVRGDSAAYFCASSPRRGETDTQYFGPGTRLTVL.